The 31 T cell receptor beta chains below were found in one sample sequenced in a study of shared clonotypes between healthy human individuals. CD45RO-negative CD8 cells positively selected for CCR7 made up the naive population, which excluded terminally differentiated effector memory CD45RA+ cells. Data came from immunoSEQ multiplex PCR; TCRdb stores just in-frame clones and leaves some out. The profile shows over 2 million clones, about 94% of them singletons. Sequencing input: naive CD8+ T cells sorted from blood. The receptor source for this set is a man aged 18 to 29 in good health.

Note on this clone: Other DNA sequences from this sample encode an identical CDR3 as well. The V and J genes are TRBV5-6 and TRBJ2-2, with D tentatively TRBD2 (5 bases). This CDR3 contains 13 residues. V lost 4 bases and J 3 bases, leaving 7 bases between the germline ends. The germline V gene encodes CDR1 SGHDT and CDR2 YYEEEE. In DNA form, the CDR3 reads TGTGCCAGCAGCCCGGGATACACCGGGGAGCTGTTTTTT. Its protein product is CASSPGYTGELFF.

The V call is TRBV27, the J call TRBJ1-2; D not resolved. Germline V CDR1 and CDR2: MNHEY, SMNVEV (reference sequence). This CDR3 region has 14 residues. The ends were cut back, 5 bases at V and 4 bases at J, with 14 bases in the middle. CDR3: CASSLSPVLYGYTF. CDR3 nucleotides: TGTGCCAGCAGTCTCTCGCCCGTCCTCTATGGCTACACCTTC.

For this clone: The same CDR3 is also encoded by other DNA sequences in this sample. V gene TRBV11-2 combines with J gene TRBJ2-3; D call uncertain. V was trimmed by 1 base and J by 0 bases, leaving 8 bases between them. This CDR3 has 15 residues. CDR1 is SGHAT, CDR2 FQNNGV, per germline. The CDR3 protein is CASSLVRGSTDTQYF. DNA of the CDR3: TGTGCCAGCAGCTTAGTCAGAGGAAGCACAGATACGCAGTATTTT.

The rearrangement joins TRBV4-1 to TRBJ1-1; 7 nucleotides line up with TRBD1. This CDR3 is built from 17 residues. Germline V lookup: CDR1 MGHRA, CDR2 YSYEKL. J lost 0 bases, V lost 0 bases, and 7 bases had no gene match. The CDR3 region is CASSQEAGTALNTEAFF. CDR3 DNA: TGCGCCAGCAGCCAAGAGGCCGGGACAGCCCTGAACACTGAAGCTTTCTTT.

The chain links TRBV6-6 to TRBJ2-2, with 7 bases identical to TRBD1. CDR3 size: 16 residues. J lost 3 bases, V lost 4 bases, and 8 bases had no gene match. Germline CDR1 and CDR2: MNHNY and SVGAGI (reference sequence). CDR3 residues: CASSSDREYDTGELFF. DNA of the CDR3: TGTGCCAGCAGTTCCGACAGGGAGTATGACACCGGGGAGCTGTTTTTT.

V gene TRBV6-5 combines with J gene TRBJ2-7, with 9 bases identical to TRBD2. This CDR3 has 15 amino acids. In germline, CDR1 is MNHEY, CDR2 SVGAGI. Unmatched junction bases numbered 4, after V lost 2 bases and J lost 2 bases. The CDR3 nucleotides read TGTGCCAGCAGTTACAGACTAGCGGATGCCTACGAGCAGTACTTC. It translates to CASSYRLADAYEQYF.

The rearrangement links TRBV10-2 to TRBJ1-4, with no clear D. The V gene's germline CDR1 is WSHSY and CDR2 SAAADI. The CDR3 extends over 13 amino acids. Between the trimmed V and J ends, which lost 7 bases and 3 bases, there was a span of 9 bases. CDR3 sequence reads: CASTGRSNEKLFF. DNA for the CDR3: TGCGCCAGCACCGGGCGTTCTAATGAAAAACTGTTTTTT.

CDR3 in amino acids: CASSHRDRHHEQYF. DNA for the CDR3: TGTGCCAGCAGCCACAGGGACAGGCACCACGAGCAGTACTTC. This chain links TRBV7-9 with TRBJ2-7; 8 bases align to TRBD1. CDR3 length equals 14 residues. Trimming took 5 bases from V and 5 from J; bases not matched to a gene: 8. Per germline, CDR1 SEHNR and CDR2 FQNEAQ (reference sequence).

Remarks on this clone: Different DNA sequences within this sample yield the same CDR3. The chain recombines TRBV7-9 with TRBJ2-7; 7 bases align to TRBD2. J was trimmed by 0 bases and V by 1 base; bases with no gene match: 3. This CDR3 has 15 amino acids. Germline loops: CDR1 SEHNR, CDR2 FQNEAQ (reference sequence). CDR3 coding DNA: TGTGCCAGCAGCTTAGAAGGGGAGGGCTCCTACGAGCAGTACTTC. It yields the protein CASSLEGEGSYEQYF.

This chain connects TRBV4-1 to TRBJ1-2, with D unclear. Trimming stripped 0 bases from V and 2 bases from J, with 7 bases between. The CDR3 spans 14 residues. Germline V gene lookup returns CDR1 MGHRA and CDR2 YSYEKL. In DNA form, the CDR3 reads TGCGCCAGCAGCCAAGATTTTCAGAACTATGGCTACACCTTC. The encoded protein is CASSQDFQNYGYTF.

The genes are TRBV6-1 and TRBJ2-7; D remains ambiguous. This CDR3 contains 14 residues. Germline lookup yields CDR1 MNHNS and CDR2 SASEGT. The V and J ends lost 6 bases and 0 bases respectively, with 12 bases between them. The CDR3 sequence is CASSPRSPSYEQYF. The CDR3 DNA follows: TGTGCCAGCAGCCCTCGGTCCCCCTCCTACGAGCAGTACTTC.

CDR3 sequence: CASSESGGGHEKLFF. For the CDR3, the DNA is TGTGCCAGCAGCGAATCAGGGGGCGGGCATGAAAAACTGTTTTTT. The chain recombines TRBV9 with TRBJ1-4; 8 positions agree with TRBD1. V dropped 3 bases and J dropped 6; count of bases not matched to a gene: 7. Germline V lookup: CDR1 SGDLS, CDR2 YYNGEE. The CDR3 is made up of 15 amino acids.

V and J are TRBV6-5 and TRBJ2-2, with D perhaps matching TRBD2 (6 bases). V was trimmed by 7 bases and J by 7 bases, leaving 19 bases between them. Germline V gene sequence: CDR1 MNHEY, CDR2 SVGAGI. The CDR3 loop spans 15 amino acids. CDR3 protein: CASKYGVAGIGELFF. CDR3 DNA: TGTGCCAGCAAGTATGGTGTGGCGGGAATCGGGGAGCTGTTTTTT.

J is TRBJ1-1 and V is TRBV29-1; the D is unclear. The CDR3 runs to 12 residues. Germline values: CDR1 SQVTM, CDR2 ANQGSEA. Trimming cost V 7 bases and J 5 bases, with 14 bases left between them. The DNA of the CDR3 is TGCAGCGCCCACCGGGAAAGTACTGAAGCTTTCTTT. Protein product: CSAHRESTEAFF.

V is TRBV2 and J is TRBJ2-2; D ambiguous. V lost 6 bases and J 0 bases, leaving 11 bases between the germline ends. Germline CDR1 is SNHLY and CDR2 is FYNNEI. The CDR3 sequence is 15 residues long. The CDR3 DNA reads as TGTGCCAGCAGCTCAGGCAGTTCGAACACCGGGGAGCTGTTTTTT. Amino acids: CASSSGSSNTGELFF.

The V call is TRBV6-6, the J call TRBJ1-2; D possibly corresponds to TRBD1 (6 bases). From germline, CDR1 is MNHNY and CDR2 SVGAGI (reference sequence). The CDR3 has 16 residues. V dropped 2 bases and J dropped 4 bases, with 17 bases sitting between them. The CDR3 reads CASSYPPGLGAYGYTF. CDR3 in DNA: TGTGCCAGCAGTTACCCGCCGGGCCTGGGGGCCTATGGCTACACCTTC.

The chain has TRBV7-9 and TRBJ2-3, with TRBD1 identical over 8 bases. Trimming at V came to 4 bases and at J to 2 bases, leaving 5 bases not matched to a gene. Germline CDR1 is SEHNR and CDR2 is FQNEAQ (reference sequence). The CDR3 consists of 15 residues. Written as DNA, the CDR3 is TGTGCCAGCAGCTCCCGGGACAGGTACACAGATACGCAGTATTTT. This encodes CASSSRDRYTDTQYF.

CDR3: CASSFSGLGEQYF. The CDR3 nucleotides read TGTGCCAGCAGCTTTTCCGGTCTTGGCGAGCAGTACTTC. The rearrangement uses TRBV7-2 and TRBJ2-7; D is undetermined. Germline CDR1 and CDR2: SGHTA and FQGNSA. V was pared by 3 bases and J by 6 bases, with 12 bases between. The CDR3 runs to 13 residues.

The rearrangement uses TRBV19 and TRBJ1-2; TRBD1 aligns across 9 bases. CDR1 is LNHDA and CDR2 is SQIVND in the germline V gene (reference sequence). J gave up 5 bases and V 3 bases, and 4 bases lay outside the gene matches. The CDR3 covers 14 residues. The CDR3 nucleotides read TGTGCCAGTAGTATTGGGGGACAGGGTTATGGCTACACCTTC. It yields the protein CASSIGGQGYGYTF.

The rearrangement uses TRBV9 and TRBJ1-4; D uncertain. The CDR3 runs to 13 residues. Deletions cut 4 bases from V and 8 bases from J, with 12 bases between. CDR1 and CDR2 (germline): SGDLS, YYNGEE. The CDR3 protein is CASSLTPGEKLFF. The CDR3 coding sequence is TGTGCCAGCAGCCTAACTCCCGGGGAAAAACTGTTTTTT.

On this clone itself: The same CDR3 is also encoded by other DNA sequences in this sample. The chain couples TRBV7-2 to TRBJ2-7, with unresolved D. The CDR3 contains 13 residues. Deletions cut 4 bases from V and 0 bases from J, with 7 bases between. Germline loops: CDR1 SGHTA, CDR2 FQGNSA. The CDR3 spells CASSSSSSYEQYF. As DNA, the CDR3 is TGTGCCAGCAGCTCCTCTAGCTCCTACGAGCAGTACTTC.

The chain joins TRBV6-6 to TRBJ2-1; TRBD2 is a possible D gene (6 bases). CDR1 is MNHNY and CDR2 is SVGAGI in the germline V gene (reference sequence). The CDR3 is made up of 13 amino acids. V was shortened by 6 bases and J by 9 bases, with 15 bases between the two germline ends. Here the CDR3 DNA reads TGTGCCAGCAGCCGGGAGATAGCGATTGAGCAGTTCTTC. It codes for CASSREIAIEQFF.

V usage is TRBV10-3 and J usage is TRBJ2-2; D may match TRBD1 or TRBD2 (6 bases each). The CDR3 length is 17 residues. Germline V gene sequence: CDR1 ENHRY, CDR2 SYGVKD. Trimming removed 8 bases at V and 1 base at J, with 20 bases between. CDR3 DNA sequence: TGTGCCATCCTCGTGACGGGCGGGACAAGGAACACCGGGGAGCTGTTTTTT. It specifies CAILVTGGTRNTGELFF.

V usage is TRBV7-9 and J usage is TRBJ2-3, with TRBD2 matching over 8 bases. Germline V gene lookup returns CDR1 SEHNR and CDR2 FQNEAQ (reference sequence). The CDR3 is 14 residues long. Unmatched junction bases numbered 6, after V lost 5 bases and J lost 5 bases. In DNA form, the CDR3 reads TGTGCCAGCAGCCCGAGCGGGGGACAAGATACGCAGTATTTT. It codes for CASSPSGGQDTQYF.

The sample holds one count of this clone. This rearrangement joins TRBV5-1 to TRBJ1-1; D remains unclear. V was clipped by 2 bases and J by 3 bases, with 20 bases between them. CDR1 SGHRS and CDR2 YFSETQ come from the germline V gene. The CDR3 extends over 17 amino acids. CDR3 DNA sequence: TGCGCCAGCAGCTTAGGCCCGGACCAACCCACAGACACTGAAGCTTTCTTT. It specifies CASSLGPDQPTDTEAFF.

The chain has TRBV28 and TRBJ1-6; 7 bases match TRBD1. The germline CDR1 and CDR2 sequences are MDHEN and SYDVKM. Trimming at V came to 4 bases and at J to 9 bases, leaving 6 bases not matched to a gene. This CDR3 spans 14 amino acids. This CDR3 is CASSWGGGSSPLHF. The CDR3 DNA reads as TGTGCCAGCAGTTGGGGAGGGGGCTCTTCACCCCTCCACTTT.

The chain links TRBV7-2 to TRBJ1-2, with D maybe TRBD1 (5 bases). CDR3 length: 17 residues. Trimming cost V 1 base and J 4 bases, with 19 bases left between them. Germline values: CDR1 SGHTA, CDR2 FQGNSA. CDR3 residues: CASSLVGGPQGLYGYTF. CDR3 bases: TGTGCCAGCAGCTTAGTAGGCGGCCCGCAGGGTCTCTATGGCTACACCTTC.

With respect to this clone: The identical CDR3 is also encoded by other nucleotide sequences in the sample. This sequence joins TRBV4-1 and TRBJ1-1; D gene ambiguous. Trimming stripped 3 bases from V and 0 bases from J, with 5 bases between. Germline assignment: CDR1 MGHRA and CDR2 YSYEKL. The CDR3 spans 13 residues. The CDR3 DNA reads as TGCGCCAGCAGCCAGGGGATGAACACTGAAGCTTTCTTT. Its protein product is CASSQGMNTEAFF.

In the case of this clone: The same CDR3 also results from other DNA sequences found in this sample. The V call is TRBV5-6, the J call TRBJ2-7; TRBD2 aligns across 8 bases. The V gene end was trimmed by 0 bases and the J gene end by 2 bases; junction bases not matched to a gene: 4. CDR1 SGHDT and CDR2 YYEEEE come from the germline V gene. The CDR3 has 15 residues. This CDR3 reads CASSLGLAGPYEQYF. The CDR3 DNA follows: TGTGCCAGCAGCTTGGGGTTAGCGGGACCCTACGAGCAGTACTTC.

This chain links TRBV2 with TRBJ1-4; the D gene is possibly TRBD1 (5 bases). The CDR3 sequence is 15 residues long. Deletions cut 4 bases from V and 1 base from J, with 10 bases between. The germline V gene encodes CDR1 SNHLY and CDR2 FYNNEI. DNA for the CDR3: TGTGCCAGCAGTGTACCGGGGCTAACTAATGAAAAACTGTTTTTT. It codes for CASSVPGLTNEKLFF.

The chain joins TRBV10-2 to TRBJ2-2; perhaps TRBD1 as D (5 bases). Trimming took 3 bases from V and 4 from J, leaving 18 bases between them. The CDR3 loop spans 17 amino acids. The V gene's germline CDR1 is WSHSY and CDR2 SAAADI. The CDR3 nucleotides read TGCGCCAGCAGTGACCCGTGGCAGGGCCCGTTCACCGGGGAGCTGTTTTTT. Amino acids: CASSDPWQGPFTGELFF.